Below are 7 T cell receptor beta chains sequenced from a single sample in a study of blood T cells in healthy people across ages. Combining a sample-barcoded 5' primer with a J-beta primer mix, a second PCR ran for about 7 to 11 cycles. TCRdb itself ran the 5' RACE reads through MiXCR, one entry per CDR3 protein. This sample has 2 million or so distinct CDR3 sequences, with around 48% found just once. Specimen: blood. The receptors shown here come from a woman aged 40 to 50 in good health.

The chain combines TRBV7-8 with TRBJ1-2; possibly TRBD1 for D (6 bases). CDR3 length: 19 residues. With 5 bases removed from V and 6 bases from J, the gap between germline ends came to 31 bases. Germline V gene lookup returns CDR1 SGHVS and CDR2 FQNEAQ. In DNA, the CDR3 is TGTGCCAGCAGCCCTAGGGAGAGACGACAGGAATCCCGGGACCATGGCTACACCTTC. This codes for CASSPRERRQESRDHGYTF.

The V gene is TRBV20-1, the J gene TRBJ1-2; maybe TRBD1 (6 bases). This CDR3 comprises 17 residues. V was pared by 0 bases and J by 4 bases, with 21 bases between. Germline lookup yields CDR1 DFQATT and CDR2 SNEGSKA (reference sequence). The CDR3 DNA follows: TGCAGTGCTAGAGATCCCCTGGGGGCGAGAGCGATCTATGGCTACACCTTC. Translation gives CSARDPLGARAIYGYTF.

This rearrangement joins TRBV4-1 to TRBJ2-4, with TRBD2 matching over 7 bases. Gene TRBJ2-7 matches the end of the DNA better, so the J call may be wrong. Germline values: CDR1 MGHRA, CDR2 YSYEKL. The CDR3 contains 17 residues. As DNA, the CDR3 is TGCGCCAGCAGCCGAAGGGGTGCGAGCGGGGAGTTATACGAGCAGTACTTC. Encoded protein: CASSRRGASGELYEQYF.

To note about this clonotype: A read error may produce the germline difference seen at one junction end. CDR3 residues: CTSSLKGDYGYTF. As DNA, the CDR3 is TGTACCAGCAGTTTAAAGGGGGACTATGGCTACACCTTC. V usage is TRBV12-3 or TRBV12-4 and J usage is TRBJ1-2; tentatively, D is TRBD1 (6 bases). The CDR3 totals 13 residues.

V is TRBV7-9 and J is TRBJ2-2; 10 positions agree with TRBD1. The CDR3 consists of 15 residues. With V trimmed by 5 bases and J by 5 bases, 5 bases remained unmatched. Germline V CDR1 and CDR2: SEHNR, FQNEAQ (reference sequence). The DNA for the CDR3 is TGTGCCAGCAGCCTAGTGGGACAGGGGACCGGGGAGCTGTTTTTT. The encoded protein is CASSLVGQGTGELFF.

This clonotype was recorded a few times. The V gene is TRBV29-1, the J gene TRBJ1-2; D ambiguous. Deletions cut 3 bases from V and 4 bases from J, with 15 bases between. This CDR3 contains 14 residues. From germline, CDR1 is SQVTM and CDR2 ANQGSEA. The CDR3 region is CSVEGRVKGYGYTF. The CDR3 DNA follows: TGCAGCGTTGAGGGAAGGGTAAAGGGCTATGGCTACACCTTC. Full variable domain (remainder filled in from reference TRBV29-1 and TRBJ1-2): SAVISQKPSRDICQRGTSLTIQCQVDSQVTMMFWYRQQPGQSLTLIATANQGSEATYESGFVIDKFPISRPNLTFSTLTVSNMSPEDSSIYLCSVEGRVKGYGYTFGSGTRLTVV.

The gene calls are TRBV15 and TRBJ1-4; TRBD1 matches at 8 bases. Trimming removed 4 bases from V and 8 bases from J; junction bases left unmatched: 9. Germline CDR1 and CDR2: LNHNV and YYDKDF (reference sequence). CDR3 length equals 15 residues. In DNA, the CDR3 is TGTGCCACCAGCAAACAACAGGGGGTTCGGGAAAAACTGTTTTTT. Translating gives CATSKQQGVREKLFF.